This T cell receptor beta chain was recorded in a study of cytomegalovirus exposure and HLA in healthy donors. Whole-study findings and limits: The investigators catalogued 164 TCR beta chains as cytomegalovirus-associated.

CDR1 is SQVTM and CDR2 is ANQGSEA in the germline V gene. V was shortened by 5 bases and J by 1 base, with 14 bases between the two germline ends. CDR3 length: 15 amino acids. The PCR contained 60 Vbeta and 13 Jbeta primers. The protocol was immunoSEQ multiplex PCR, while the TCRdb copy is restricted to in-frame clones and leaves out a portion. Counted here are around 110,000 clones, 65% to 85% occurring once; the ten biggest clones make up 2% to 2.5%. This clone was recorded only once. Its antigen remains unknown. The rearrangement joins TRBV29-1 to TRBJ2-2, with D perhaps matching TRBD1 (6 bases). The sequencing sample was made of PBMCs. The TCR originated in a man aged 30 to 45 in good health and CMV-seronegative. The CDR3 reads CSVYGPGQNTGELFF. The DNA of the CDR3 is TGCAGCGTTTATGGTCCGGGACAGAACACCGGGGAGCTGTTTTTT.